This TCR beta chain originates from a study of PD-L1 blockade in urothelial cancer. Germline CDR1 reads MGHRA; CDR2 reads YSYEKL. The CDR3 extends over 14 amino acids. With V trimmed by 4 bases and J by 5 bases, 7 bases remained unmatched. Time point: pretreatment peripheral blood. The data were produced by immunoSEQ multiplex PCR, yet TCRdb's version contains in-frame clones alone and is incomplete. The data hold 50,000 or so clones, with around 84% observed a single time. The V and J genes are TRBV4-1 and TRBJ2-7, with TRBD1 matching over 8 bases. The sequence derives from a man aged 60-69 years with urothelial cancer. Sequencing was performed on PBMCs, taken around atezolizumab (anti-PD-L1) treatment. The CDR3 DNA reads as TGCGCCAGCAGCCGAGACAGGGGATTCAACGAGCAGTACTTC. Translation: CASSRDRGFNEQYF.